The rows below give T cell receptor beta chains drawn from one sample of a study of blood T cell repertoires in COVID-19. Using immunoSEQ multiplex PCR, the repertoire was profiled, and TCRdb retains in-frame clones only, with some absent. The profile shows around 150,000 clones, 85% of them singletons. Sequenced input: peripheral blood. These TCRs come from a human donor with acute or convalescent COVID-19. The donor label of this sample is uncertain. Each CDR3 is given with its conserved first and last residue. D genes are given only for firm matches. Clone size is not always given. Where it is, it says once, few, many or a class for expanded clones.

clone size,J gene,D gene,V gene,CDR3 protein,CDR3 DNA
NA,TRBJ1-2,TRBD1,TRBV13,CASSDSRTGGRGYTF,TGTGCCAGCAGCGACTCCCGGACAGGGGGCCGTGGCTACACCTTC
few,TRBJ1-2,NA,TRBV30,CAWSPTANYGYTF,TGTGCCTGGTCTCCAACTGCTAACTATGGCTACACCTTC
NA,TRBJ2-3,NA,TRBV7-2,CASSLRGPNTDTQYF,TGTGCCAGCAGCTTAAGAGGGCCTAACACAGATACGCAGTATTTT
NA,TRBJ2-5,NA,TRBV6-5,CASSYQDRETQYF,TGTGCCAGCAGTTACCAGGACAGAGAGACCCAGTACTTC
NA,TRBJ2-1,TRBD1,TRBV7-9,CASSFRTGKSVNEQFF,TGTGCCAGCAGCTTCCGGACAGGGAAAAGTGTCAATGAGCAGTTCTTC
few,TRBJ1-4,NA,TRBV14,CASSPKAVRNEKLFF,TGTGCCAGCAGTCCTAAGGCGGTTCGTAATGAAAAACTGTTTTTT
NA,TRBJ1-5,NA,TRBV19,CASSMIGGGGNQPQHF,TGTGCCAGTAGTATGATAGGTGGTGGAGGCAATCAGCCCCAGCATTTT
NA,TRBJ1-5,NA,TRBV4-1,CASSQDLDSYQPQHF,TGCGCCAGCAGCCAAGATCTGGACAGCTATCAGCCCCAGCATTTT
NA,TRBJ1-4,NA,TRBV28,CASSLESGVREKLFF,TGTGCCAGCAGTTTAGAGTCAGGGGTTAGAGAAAAACTGTTTTTT
few,TRBJ2-1,TRBD1,TRBV30,CAWRNTGTVFNEQFF,TGTGCCTGGAGGAACACCGGGACAGTTTTCAATGAGCAGTTCTTC
NA,TRBJ1-3,TRBD1,TRBV19,CASRHGTGAGNTIYF,TGTGCCAGTAGACATGGGACAGGTGCTGGAAACACCATATATTTT
NA,TRBJ1-2,NA,TRBV4-2,CASSQVSLWTVANDDYGYTF,TGTGCCAGCAGCCAAGTTTCCCTTTGGACAGTGGCTAACGATGACTATGGCTACACCTTC
once,TRBJ2-1,NA,TRBV19,CASCAGNNEQFF,TGTGCCAGTTGCGCAGGGAACAATGAGCAGTTCTTC
NA,TRBJ2-7,NA,TRBV5-4,CASSLGGYEQYF,TGTGCCAGCAGCTTGGGAGGATACGAGCAGTACTTC
NA,TRBJ2-4,TRBD1,TRBV9,CASSDSTGAKNIQYF,TGTGCCAGCAGCGACTCGACAGGGGCCAAAAACATTCAGTACTTC
NA,TRBJ1-6,NA,TRBV9,CASSVAQAYSPLHF,TGTGCCAGCAGCGTAGCTCAAGCCTATTCACCCCTCCACTTT
NA,TRBJ1-2,TRBD1,TRBV27,CASSPSQGVGYGYTF,TGTGCCAGCAGTCCCTCCCAGGGGGTGGGGTATGGCTACACCTTC